The rows below give T cell receptor beta chains drawn from one sample of a study of graft-versus-host responses after intestinal transplantation. Here immunoSEQ multiplex PCR was the method, and the copy in TCRdb shows in-frame clones only, minus some. This table has 9,900 or so clones, around 26% appearing once. Specimen: alloreactive CD8+ T cells from a mixed lymphocyte reaction culture, collected before intestinal transplant. The receptors shown here come from a human patient who received an intestinal transplant. Both conserved end residues are part of each CDR3. A D gene is named only where the DNA matches it firmly. Size is omitted from some rows. Given values are once, few, many or a class for expanded clones.

v_call	j_call	clone_size	d_call	cdr3_length	cdr3_nt	cdr3_aa
TRBV6-6	TRBJ1-2	NA	NA	13	TGTGCCAGCAGTTACTTGGGGGGAGACGGCTACACCTTC	CASSYLGGDGYTF
TRBV6-1	TRBJ2-7	medium-sized	TRBD2	16	TGTGCCAGCAGTGAAATTGGGGGGGGGATAGTTTACGAGCAGTACTTC	CASSEIGGGIVYEQYF
TRBV18	TRBJ1-1	few	NA	16	TGTGCCAGCTCACCGGACGTTGGTAGGGCGGGTACTGAAGCTTTCTTT	CASSPDVGRAGTEAFF
TRBV2	TRBJ2-7	medium-sized	TRBD1	13	TGTGCCAGGAGGGACAGGGGGTCCTACGAGCAGTACTTC	CARRDRGSYEQYF
TRBV27	TRBJ2-7	NA	NA	13	TGTGCCAGCAGTACAACAGGAACCTACGAGCAGTACTTC	CASSTTGTYEQYF
TRBV19	TRBJ1-1	NA	NA	13	TGTGCCAGTATAGTCGGAGGGGACACTGAAGCTTTCTTT	CASIVGGDTEAFF
TRBV5-4	TRBJ1-2	NA	TRBD1	17	TGTGCCAGCAGCTTAGGTCCCTCGGGACAGTCTACCTATGGCTACACCTTC	CASSLGPSGQSTYGYTF
TRBV15	TRBJ2-4	NA	TRBD2	15	TGTGCCACCAGCAGAGTCGGGGGGGCCAAAAACATTCAGTACTTC	CATSRVGGAKNIQYF
TRBV4-1	TRBJ1-1	few	NA	14	TGCGCCAGCAGCCAAGGGCAGGCGAACACTGAAGCTTTCTTT	CASSQGQANTEAFF
TRBV19	TRBJ1-5	few	NA	14	TGTGCCAGTAGTATTATAGGGGGAAATCAGCCCCAGCATTTT	CASSIIGGNQPQHF
TRBV19	TRBJ2-5	NA	TRBD1	19	TGTGCCAGTAGTCTTCCACCCGGGACAGCCAATGAAGTCCAAGAGACCCAGTACTTC	CASSLPPGTANEVQETQYF
TRBV7-6	TRBJ2-2	once	NA	14	TGTGCCAGCAGCTGGGCGCTATTGGGCGGGGAGCTGTTTTTT	CASSWALLGGELFF
TRBV5-1	TRBJ2-5	NA	NA	13	TGCGCCAGCAGCTTAGAGAGTCAAGAGACCCAGTACTTC	CASSLESQETQYF
TRBV5-1	TRBJ2-2	NA	TRBD2	17	TGCGCCAGCAGCCGTTCGTTCGCGGGGGAGGAGACCGGGGAGCTGTTTTTT	CASSRSFAGEETGELFF
TRBV5-4	TRBJ1-4	medium-sized	TRBD1	15	TGTGCCAGCAGCTCCGGGGACAGGGGGCGGGAAAAACTGTTTTTT	CASSSGDRGREKLFF
TRBV27	TRBJ2-1	medium-sized	NA	15	TGTGCCAGCAGAGACAGTCTCGGGTCCTACAATGAGCAGTTCTTC	CASRDSLGSYNEQFF
TRBV2	TRBJ2-7	medium-sized	TRBD2	16	TGTGCCAGCAGTGAAGGGGGTAGCGGGGGGGTACACGAGCAGTACTTC	CASSEGGSGGVHEQYF
TRBV25-1	TRBJ1-2	medium-sized	TRBD1	13	TGTGCCAGCAGTCCGGACAGGGCCTATGGCTACACCTTC	CASSPDRAYGYTF
TRBV5-1	TRBJ1-1	NA	TRBD1	14	TGCGCCAGCAGCCCGGACAGGGGGAACACTGAAGCTTTCTTT	CASSPDRGNTEAFF
TRBV7-6	TRBJ2-3	NA	TRBD2	15	TGTGCCAGCAGCTTTGACGGGGGGTTCGGCGATACGCAGTATTTT	CASSFDGGFGDTQYF
TRBV5-4	TRBJ2-3	NA	NA	13	TGTGCCAGCAGCTTGTGGGGCGCAGATACGCAGTATTTT	CASSLWGADTQYF
TRBV4-1	TRBJ1-2	NA	NA	13	TGCGCCAGCAGCCACGGGACTAACTATGGCTACACCTTC	CASSHGTNYGYTF
TRBV7-6	TRBJ2-7	NA	NA	13	TGTGCCAGCAGCCCCTACGAGGACTACGAGCAGTACTTC	CASSPYEDYEQYF
TRBV13	TRBJ1-1	NA	NA	15	TGTGCCAGCAGTGGGCCCAATTCGGGGGACACTGAAGCTTTCTTT	CASSGPNSGDTEAFF
TRBV2	TRBJ2-7	medium-sized	NA	13	TGTGCCAGCAGTGACCGGACAGCCTACGAGCAGTACTTC	CASSDRTAYEQYF
TRBV4-1	TRBJ1-1	once	TRBD1	15	TGCGCCAGCAGCCCCCAACAGGGGGCGGACACTGAAGCTTTCTTT	CASSPQQGADTEAFF
TRBV28	TRBJ1-1	NA	NA	12	TGTGCCAGCAGTTTTGGGGGGACTGAAGCTTTCTTT	CASSFGGTEAFF
TRBV7-2	TRBJ2-3	NA	NA	15	TGTGCCAGCAGACATCTAGCGAGGTCCCGAGATACGCAGTATTTT	CASRHLARSRDTQYF
TRBV29-1	TRBJ1-2	few	NA	15	TGCAGCGTTGAAGCACTTTGGGGGGTCTATTTTGGCTACACCTTC	CSVEALWGVYFGYTF
TRBV11-2	TRBJ2-5	few	NA	14	TGTGCCAGCAGCCCATGGGACTCCCAAGAGACCCAGTACTTC	CASSPWDSQETQYF
TRBV19	TRBJ2-7	NA	TRBD1	12	TGTGCCAGCAGTACAGGGGCTGGCGAGCAGTACTTC	CASSTGAGEQYF
TRBV4-2	TRBJ2-1	NA	TRBD1	16	TGTGCCAGCAGCCAGCCAGGGACAGGGGGGAAGAATGAGCAGTTCTTC	CASSQPGTGGKNEQFF
TRBV11-3	TRBJ1-1	once	NA	11	TGTGCCAGCAGCTCGCAGGGCGGAGCTTTCTTT	CASSSQGGAFF
TRBV27	TRBJ1-5	NA	NA	13	TGTGCCAGCAGTTTGGGGCCCCATCAGCCCCAGCATTTT	CASSLGPHQPQHF
TRBV5-4	TRBJ2-3	medium-sized	TRBD2	16	TGTGCCAGCAGCTTACACTCTAGCGGGGGGGCAGATACGCAGTATTTT	CASSLHSSGGADTQYF
TRBV27	TRBJ1-2	few	NA	13	TGTGCCAGCAGTTACCCGGGGGGGTATGGCTACACCTTC	CASSYPGGYGYTF
TRBV27	TRBJ2-5	NA	NA	13	TGTGCCAGCAGTCCCTTGGCCAGCGGGACCCAGTACTTC	CASSPLASGTQYF
TRBV10-2	TRBJ1-1	NA	NA	14	TGCGCCAGCAGAGAAAATTTTAGGAACACTGAAGCTTTCTTT	CASRENFRNTEAFF
TRBV2	TRBJ1-4	NA	TRBD1	16	TGTGCCAGCAGTGGGCAGGGGGCCGCAACTAATGAAAAACTGTTTTTT	CASSGQGAATNEKLFF
TRBV27	TRBJ1-1	medium-sized	NA	14	TGTGCCAGCAGTTTAGGCCTGGGCCACACTGAAGCTTTCTTT	CASSLGLGHTEAFF
TRBV2	TRBJ2-5	medium-sized	NA	14	TGTGCCAGCAGTGTTACCGGGACACAAGAGACCCAGTACTTC	CASSVTGTQETQYF
TRBV6-5	TRBJ1-1	NA	NA	14	TGTGCCAGCAGCCATTACCGGAGGGGCACTGAAGCTTTCTTT	CASSHYRRGTEAFF
TRBV6-1	TRBJ1-5	NA	NA	13	TGTGCCAGCAGCACCGACAGTAATCAGCCCCAGCATTTT	CASSTDSNQPQHF
TRBV19	TRBJ2-7	NA	NA	14	TGTGCCAGTAGTATAGTGGACAGCTTCTACGAGCAGTACTTC	CASSIVDSFYEQYF
TRBV2	TRBJ1-1	medium-sized	NA	19	TGTGCCAGCAAAGAACCCCAGGACAGCCACCTAATGGGGAACACTGAAGCTTTCTTT	CASKEPQDSHLMGNTEAFF
TRBV18	TRBJ1-4	NA	TRBD1	15	TGTGCCAGCTCCGCTGGACAGGGGGCGGGGGAAAAACTGTTTTTT	CASSAGQGAGEKLFF
TRBV7-2	TRBJ2-2	NA	NA	13	TGTGCCAGCAGCTTAATTAGCACCGGGGAGCTGTTTTTT	CASSLISTGELFF
TRBV19	TRBJ1-1	NA	TRBD1	16	TGTGCCAGTAGTCCGCCATTCGACAGGGTGAACACTGAAGCTTTCTTT	CASSPPFDRVNTEAFF
TRBV5-6	TRBJ2-7	few	NA	18	TGTGCCAGCAGCTTGGGTTCGTGGGCTCAAGGCAGGGTCTACGAGCAGTACTTC	CASSLGSWAQGRVYEQYF
TRBV6-1	TRBJ1-1	few	NA	12	TGTGCCAGCAGTTATTCGAACACTGAAGCTTTCTTT	CASSYSNTEAFF
TRBV10-2	TRBJ2-1	medium-sized	NA	15	TGCGCCAGCAGTGAACCTAACTTGGGCCCAAATGAGCAGTTCTTC	CASSEPNLGPNEQFF
TRBV5-6	TRBJ1-5	NA	TRBD1	15	TGTGCCAGCAGCTCCGGGACAGGCGTTAATCAGCCCCAGCATTTT	CASSSGTGVNQPQHF
TRBV2	TRBJ2-1	NA	NA	14	TGTGCCAGCATGGGACTAATTAGGGGGAATGAGCAGTTCTTC	CASMGLIRGNEQFF
TRBV5-5	TRBJ1-1	few	TRBD1	15	TGTGCCAGCAGCCGAACCGGGACAGGGGTTTCCGAAGCTTTCTTT	CASSRTGTGVSEAFF
TRBV4-2	TRBJ2-7	NA	NA	14	TGTGCCAGCAGCCAGTCAACGACTCAGCCCGAGCAGTACTTC	CASSQSTTQPEQYF
TRBV6-5	TRBJ2-7	few	NA	13	TGTGCCGTCGGGGCAGGGGGAGGCTACGAGCAGTACTTC	CAVGAGGGYEQYF
TRBV10-3	TRBJ1-4	NA	NA	15	TGTGCCATCAGTGAGTCGAGGGAACCTAATGAAAAACTGTTTTTT	CAISESREPNEKLFF